The 29 T cell receptor beta chains reported below all come from one sample, sequenced in a study of beta chain features in type 1 diabetes. Expressed TCRB transcripts were sequenced because the entire RNA isolate underwent reverse transcription. The protocol was immunoSEQ multiplex PCR, while the TCRdb copy is restricted to in-frame clones and leaves out a portion. Of 310,000 or so clones listed, approximately 9.9% are singletons. The sample consisted of naive CD4+ T cells from blood. The receptors originated from a woman aged 25 to 39 in good health.

This clone came up a few times. The chain employs TRBV9 and TRBJ2-3, with D uncertain. Deletions cut 4 bases from V and 0 bases from J, with 6 bases between. The CDR3 extends over 13 amino acids. Germline V gene data show CDR1 as SGDLS and CDR2 as YYNGEE. CDR3 residues: CASSSQSTDTQYF. CDR3 nucleotides: TGTGCCAGCAGCTCACAGAGCACAGATACGCAGTATTTT.

This clone was counted a few times. V is TRBV19 and J is TRBJ1-1, with 7 bases that match TRBD1. The CDR3 extends over 14 amino acids. In germline, CDR1 is LNHDA, CDR2 SQIVND (reference sequence). V lost 4 bases to trimming and J lost 3 bases; unmatched junction nucleotides: 5. The CDR3 loop reads CASSNGDSYTEAFF. In DNA, the CDR3 is TGTGCCAGTAGTAATGGGGACAGTTACACTGAAGCTTTCTTT.

The chain couples TRBV28 to TRBJ2-7, with TRBD1 as a possible D gene (6 bases). Trimming left V 4 bases short and J 5 bases short, with 15 bases between. CDR1 and CDR2 from the germline V gene are MDHEN and SYDVKM. The CDR3 has 14 residues. CDR3 sequence: CASSSPQGFNEQYF. CDR3 DNA: TGTGCCAGCAGTTCCCCCCAGGGGTTTAACGAGCAGTACTTC. Drawing the rest from reference TRBV28 and TRBJ2-7, the complete variable domain is DVKVTQSSRYLVKRTGEKVFLECVQDMDHENMFWYRQDPGLGLRLIYFSYDVKMKEKGDIPEGYSVSREKKERFSLILESASTNQTSMYLCASSSPQGFNEQYFGPGTRLTVT.

J is TRBJ2-6 and V is TRBV5-1, with TRBD1 matching over 8 bases. V shed 4 bases and J 3 bases; nucleotides not matched to a gene: 9. The CDR3 is made up of 17 amino acids. Germline V gene data show CDR1 as SGHRS and CDR2 as YFSETQ. CDR3 DNA sequence: TGCGCCAGCAGCCTTCGGACAGGGTTTGATGGGGCCAACGTCCTGACTTTC. Translation gives CASSLRTGFDGANVLTF.

This chain joins TRBV14 and TRBJ2-5; a weak D match, TRBD2 (6 bases). The CDR3 has 11 residues. The germline V and J ends were trimmed by 4 bases and 7 bases, with 7 bases remaining between them. Per germline, CDR1 SGHDN and CDR2 FVKESK. The CDR3 DNA follows: TGTGCCAGCAGCCGGGGGGTGACCCAGTACTTC. Its protein product is CASSRGVTQYF.

V and J are TRBV7-2 and TRBJ2-5; tentatively, D is TRBD1 (5 bases). CDR1 and CDR2 from the germline V gene are SGHTA and FQGNSA. This CDR3 has 14 amino acids. Deletions cut 3 bases from V and 1 base from J, with 9 bases between. In DNA, the CDR3 is TGTGCCAGCAGCTTCAGGGTTCCCCAAGAGACCCAGTACTTC. Amino acids: CASSFRVPQETQYF.

The rearrangement uses TRBV18 and TRBJ2-5; tentative D call: TRBD2 (6 bases). Trimming removed 3 bases from V and 1 base from J, with 12 bases in between. The CDR3 sequence is 15 residues long. Germline values: CDR1 KGHSH, CDR2 LQKENI. In nucleotides, the CDR3 is TGTGCCAGCTCACCCTTACTAGCCCGCCAAGAGACCCAGTACTTC. It translates to CASSPLLARQETQYF.

The sample holds a few counts of this clone. The gene calls are TRBV2 and TRBJ2-5; 8 nucleotides match TRBD2. V shed 6 bases and J 1 base; nucleotides not matched to a gene: 4. Looked up from germline, CDR1 is SNHLY and CDR2 is FYNNEI. CDR3 size: 14 residues. This chain's CDR3 is CASRDTSGQETQYF. CDR3 in DNA: TGTGCCAGCAGGGATACTAGCGGCCAAGAGACCCAGTACTTC.

The genes are TRBV7-2 and TRBJ2-5, with a weak D call TRBD2 (6 bases). Trimming shortened V by 1 base and J by 7 bases, and 22 bases separated the two germline ends. CDR1 and CDR2 (germline): SGHTA, FQGNSA. The CDR3 is 17 amino acids. The CDR3 is CASSLVVLREGGVTQYF. CDR3 nucleotide sequence: TGTGCCAGCAGCTTAGTGGTATTGAGGGAAGGAGGGGTGACCCAGTACTTC. Full variable domain (missing parts from reference TRBV7-2 and TRBJ2-5): GAGVSQSPSNKVTEKGKDVELRCDPISGHTALYWYRQSLGQGLEFLIYFQGNSAPDKSGLPSDRFSAERTGGSVSTLTIQRTQQEDSAVYLCASSLVVLREGGVTQYFGPGTRLLVL.

This clone was observed a few times. The sample holds other DNA sequences that translate to the same CDR3. The gene calls are TRBV25-1 and TRBJ1-1, with D possibly TRBD1 on 6 matching bases. The V end was cut by 0 bases, the J end by 4 bases, with 12 bases between. The CDR3 length is 15 residues. Germline V CDR1 and CDR2: MGHDK, SYGVNS. CDR3 protein: CASSEYGGISTEAFF. For the CDR3, the DNA is TGTGCCAGCAGTGAATATGGGGGCATTAGCACTGAAGCTTTCTTT.

The rearrangement uses TRBV6-5 and TRBJ2-3, with TRBD2 as a possible D gene (6 bases). CDR3 length: 15 residues. Germline assignment: CDR1 MNHEY and CDR2 SVGAGI. The V end lost 2 bases, the J end lost 3 bases, and 12 bases lay between the germline ends. The CDR3 loop reads CASSYAGAGTDTQYF. CDR3 bases: TGTGCCAGCAGTTACGCCGGCGCGGGGACAGATACGCAGTATTTT.

V and J are TRBV5-6 and TRBJ2-7; D not certain. The ends were cut back, 6 bases at V and 2 bases at J, with 18 bases in the middle. In germline, CDR1 is SGHDT, CDR2 YYEEEE. This CDR3 contains 15 residues. The CDR3, as DNA: TGTGCCAGCAACCCTCGTGGGCCGCTCCCCTACGAGCAGTACTTC. This encodes CASNPRGPLPYEQYF. Full variable domain (missing parts from reference TRBV5-6 and TRBJ2-7): DAGVTQSPTHLIKTRGQQVTLRCSPKSGHDTVSWYQQALGQGPQFIFQYYEEEERQRGNFPDRFSGHQFPNYSSELNVNALLLGDSALYLCASNPRGPLPYEQYFGPGTRLTVT.

The rearrangement links TRBV18 to TRBJ1-1; 9 bases line up with TRBD1. Germline CDR1 reads KGHSH; CDR2 reads LQKENI. V lost 3 bases and J lost 4; bases outside the gene matches: 9. This CDR3 contains 16 residues. This CDR3 is CASSPGQGGSSTEAFF. As DNA, the CDR3 is TGTGCCAGCTCACCGGGACAGGGAGGTTCCAGCACTGAAGCTTTCTTT.

The V call is TRBV18, the J call TRBJ1-5; no reliable D call. V gave up 3 bases and J gave up 4 bases, with 13 bases separating them. The germline V gene has CDR1 KGHSH and CDR2 LQKENI. The CDR3 is made up of 15 amino acids. The CDR3 DNA is TGTGCCAGCTCACCCCGTACTCCCCCTAATCAGCCCCAGCATTTT. Its protein is CASSPRTPPNQPQHF.

The rearrangement joins TRBV5-1 to TRBJ2-5, with 7 bases fitting TRBD1. CDR3 size: 16 residues. Germline trimming cut 1 base from V and 3 bases from J; bases unmatched to any gene: 9. Per germline, CDR1 SGHRS and CDR2 YFSETQ. As DNA, the CDR3 is TGCGCCAGCAGCTTGTACGCCCGACAGGGAAAAGAGACCCAGTACTTC. As protein: CASSLYARQGKETQYF.

This clone was found a few times. V gene TRBV7-9 combines with J gene TRBJ2-5; D is ambiguous. Germline V gene lookup returns CDR1 SEHNR and CDR2 FQNEAQ (reference sequence). V lost 5 bases, J lost 3 bases, and 4 bases lay in between. This CDR3 contains 11 residues. The CDR3 is CASSPKETQYF. The CDR3 DNA reads TGTGCCAGCAGCCCTAAAGAGACCCAGTACTTC.

This clone was counted between two and nine times. The rearrangement links TRBV7-8 to TRBJ2-3; D unclear. CDR1 SGHVS and CDR2 FQNEAQ come from the germline V gene. This CDR3 is built from 15 residues. Trimming shortened V by 4 bases and J by 0 bases, and 11 bases separated the two germline ends. In nucleotides, the CDR3 is TGTGCCAGCAGCTCCCCCCCCTACAGCACAGATACGCAGTATTTT. Protein product: CASSSPPYSTDTQYF.

The V and J genes are TRBV7-3 and TRBJ2-2; D unclear. Germline CDR1 reads SGHTA; CDR2 reads FQGTGA. Trimming cost V 4 bases and J 6 bases, with 9 bases left between them. The CDR3 is 13 residues long. CDR3 amino acids: CASSSQMSGELFF. In DNA form, the CDR3 reads TGTGCCAGCAGCTCACAAATGTCCGGGGAGCTGTTTTTT. The full variable domain, completed using reference TRBV7-3 and TRBJ2-2, is GAGVSQTPSNKVTEKGKYVELRCDPISGHTALYWYRQSLGQGPEFLIYFQGTGAADDSGLPNDRFFAVRPEGSVSTLKIQRTERGDSAVYLCASSSQMSGELFFGEGSRLTVL.

This clone was counted a few times. The chain couples TRBV27 to TRBJ1-1; 7 bases are a match to TRBD1. V dropped 0 bases and J dropped 8; count of bases not matched to a gene: 6. Looked up from germline, CDR1 is MNHEY and CDR2 is SMNVEV (reference sequence). CDR3 length: 14 residues. CDR3 sequence (DNA): TGTGCCAGCAGTTTATCAGTTGGGGACAGAGAAGCTTTCTTT. Its translation is CASSLSVGDREAFF.

This clone was counted only a few times. The chain couples TRBV30 to TRBJ2-2; 7 bases align to TRBD1. Germline V gene sequence: CDR1 GTSNPN, CDR2 SVGIG (reference sequence). V gave up 3 bases and J gave up 3 bases; unmatched junction bases: 7. The CDR3 has 15 amino acids. The CDR3 sequence is CAWRPGRGYTGELFF. For the CDR3, the DNA is TGTGCCTGGAGACCCGGCAGGGGGTACACCGGGGAGCTGTTTTTT.

This rearrangement joins TRBV7-9 to TRBJ2-7, with TRBD2 matching 8 bases. V shed 2 bases and J 4 bases; nucleotides not matched to a gene: 1. The CDR3 runs to 13 residues. Germline CDR1 is SEHNR and CDR2 is FQNEAQ (reference sequence). CDR3 region: CASSLLAGYEQYF. The CDR3 nucleotides read TGTGCCAGCAGCTTACTAGCGGGTTACGAGCAGTACTTC.

V and J are TRBV29-1 and TRBJ2-2, with TRBD1 matching 7 bases. The J segment lost 2 bases and the V segment lost 6 bases, leaving 6 bases of the junction unmatched. This CDR3 spans 14 amino acids. CDR1 and CDR2 (germline): SQVTM, ANQGSEA. CDR3 in amino acids: CSVLDRANTGELFF. As DNA, the CDR3 is TGCAGCGTGCTCGACAGGGCCAACACCGGGGAGCTGTTTTTT.

This clone was found a few times. The rearrangement joins TRBV19 to TRBJ1-1; D gene unclear. Between the trimmed V and J ends, which lost 5 bases and 8 bases, there was a span of 9 bases. There are 11 residues in the CDR3. Per the germline V gene, CDR1 is LNHDA and CDR2 is SQIVND (reference sequence). In nucleotides, the CDR3 is TGTGCCAGTAGTTATCTGGCCGAAGCTTTCTTT. Protein: CASSYLAEAFF.

The chain is built from TRBV30 and TRBJ1-5; tentatively, D is TRBD1 (6 bases). The CDR3 sequence is 13 residues long. Trimming cost V 3 bases and J 7 bases, with 13 bases left between them. CDR1 is GTSNPN and CDR2 is SVGIG in the germline V gene (reference sequence). The CDR3: CAWSAGGAQPQHF. CDR3 coding DNA: TGTGCCTGGAGCGCGGGGGGGGCCCAGCCCCAGCATTTT.

The chain combines TRBV4-3 with TRBJ2-1; D is ambiguous. V was cut by 3 bases and J by 3 bases, with 12 bases left in between. The CDR3 runs to 15 residues. Germline-derived CDR1 and CDR2 are LGHNA and YSLEER. The CDR3 region has the DNA TGCGCCAGCAGCCAGGGTCAAAACTACTACAATGAGCAGTTCTTC. Translated, it gives CASSQGQNYYNEQFF.

This clone has more than one count but fewer than ten. The rearrangement uses TRBV5-1 and TRBJ1-4; tentative D call: TRBD1 (5 bases). Germline V lookup: CDR1 SGHRS, CDR2 YFSETQ. Trimming cost V 3 bases and J 5 bases, with 17 bases left between them. This CDR3 spans 16 amino acids. The CDR3 region has the DNA TGCGCCAGCAGCTCGGACCCGACAGACCGGAATGAAAAACTGTTTTTT. Translating it yields CASSSDPTDRNEKLFF.

This chain joins TRBV7-2 and TRBJ2-3; 8 bases line up with TRBD1. The junction had 9 bases not matched to a gene; V was cut back by 4 bases and J by 3 bases. The CDR3 has 16 amino acids. CDR1 and CDR2 (germline): SGHTA, FQGNSA. CDR3 protein: CASSSRTGRTTDTQYF. Written as DNA, the CDR3 is TGTGCCAGCAGCTCCCGGACAGGGCGCACTACAGATACGCAGTATTTT.

The chain couples TRBV7-2 to TRBJ2-1; D is uncertain. Trimming cost V 5 bases and J 6 bases, with 20 bases left between them. The V gene's germline CDR1 is SGHTA and CDR2 FQGNSA. This CDR3 region has 16 residues. The CDR3 region has the DNA TGTGCCAGCAGCCCCCCTACCCCTCTTCAACTCAATGAGCAGTTCTTC. This translates into CASSPPTPLQLNEQFF.

This clone was detected only a few times. The chain has TRBV2 and TRBJ2-5; 9 bases map to TRBD1. The J segment lost 2 bases and the V segment lost 7 bases, leaving 5 bases of the junction unmatched. This CDR3 is 14 amino acids long. Germline CDR1 and CDR2: SNHLY and FYNNEI. As DNA, the CDR3 is TGTGCCAGCACGGTGACAGGGGGACAAGAGACCCAGTACTTC. It is translated as CASTVTGGQETQYF.